These T cell receptor beta chains were read from a single sample in a study of shared clonotypes between healthy human individuals. The table came from immunoSEQ multiplex PCR; TCRdb's copy has only in-frame clones and leaves some out. The repertoire consists of millions of clones, with more than 85% occurring once and the leading ten covering over 1.5%. The sequencing input was naive CD8+ T cells from PBMCs. These TCRs come from a man between 18 and 35 years old in good health. Some clones in this sample may be carry-over from other donors' samples. Each CDR3 is given with its conserved first and last residue. The D gene is left open where the match is weak. Rows may omit the clone size; those that give it use once, few, many or a size class.

D gene: NA
V gene: TRBV9
J gene: TRBJ2-3
clone size: NA
CDR3 protein: CASSFFGYDTDTQYF
CDR3 DNA: TGTGCCAGCAGCTTCTTTGGCTATGACACAGATACGCAGTATTTT

D gene: NA
V gene: TRBV10-3
J gene: TRBJ1-2
clone size: once
CDR3 protein: CAISLTGGERLYGYTF
CDR3 DNA: TGTGCCATCAGCCTGACAGGTGGAGAGCGACTCTATGGCTACACCTTC

D gene: NA
V gene: TRBV15
J gene: TRBJ2-5
clone size: NA
CDR3 protein: CATSRAGGGETQYF
CDR3 DNA: TGTGCCACCAGCAGGGCTGGTGGGGGGGAGACCCAGTACTTC

D gene: TRBD1
V gene: TRBV19
J gene: TRBJ2-7
clone size: NA
CDR3 protein: CASTDGMLTGEQYF
CDR3 DNA: TGTGCCAGTACGGACGGCATGCTGACAGGGGAGCAGTACTTC

D gene: TRBD1
V gene: TRBV10-3
J gene: TRBJ1-3
clone size: NA
CDR3 protein: CAISGQGPGNTIYF
CDR3 DNA: TGTGCCATCAGTGGACAGGGGCCTGGAAACACCATATATTTT

D gene: TRBD2
V gene: TRBV4-2
J gene: TRBJ2-5
clone size: NA
CDR3 protein: CASSQEARGTRETQYF
CDR3 DNA: TGTGCCAGCAGCCAAGAGGCGCGGGGGACCCGAGAGACCCAGTACTTC

D gene: TRBD1
V gene: TRBV2
J gene: TRBJ2-7
clone size: NA
CDR3 protein: CASKSGTGDSYEQYF
CDR3 DNA: TGTGCCAGTAAGTCCGGGACAGGGGACTCCTACGAGCAGTACTTC

D gene: NA
V gene: TRBV6-1
J gene: TRBJ1-5
clone size: NA
CDR3 protein: CASSEMGDQPQHF
CDR3 DNA: TGTGCCAGCAGTGAAATGGGAGACCAGCCCCAGCATTTT

D gene: TRBD1
V gene: TRBV5-1
J gene: TRBJ2-7
clone size: once
CDR3 protein: CASSFPTGGLLEDEQYF
CDR3 DNA: TGCGCCAGCAGCTTCCCAACAGGGGGCCTGCTGGAGGACGAGCAGTACTTC

D gene: TRBD2
V gene: TRBV29-1
J gene: TRBJ2-7
clone size: NA
CDR3 protein: CSVEPTSGMSGEQYF
CDR3 DNA: TGCAGCGTTGAACCCACTAGCGGGATGAGCGGCGAGCAGTACTTC

D gene: NA
V gene: TRBV6-1
J gene: TRBJ2-1
clone size: NA
CDR3 protein: CASRNHLSSYNEQFF
CDR3 DNA: TGTGCCAGCAGAAACCACCTAAGCTCCTACAATGAGCAGTTCTTC

D gene: NA
V gene: TRBV11-2
J gene: TRBJ2-7
clone size: NA
CDR3 protein: CASSLTLYYYEQYF
CDR3 DNA: TGTGCCAGCAGCTTAACCTTGTACTACTACGAGCAGTACTTC

D gene: TRBD1
V gene: TRBV4-1
J gene: TRBJ2-5
clone size: NA
CDR3 protein: CASSPRGQGSEETQYF
CDR3 DNA: TGCGCCAGCAGCCCCAGGGGACAGGGGTCGGAAGAGACCCAGTACTTC

D gene: TRBD2
V gene: TRBV5-1
J gene: TRBJ2-1
clone size: NA
CDR3 protein: CASSPRGTSGSNEQFF
CDR3 DNA: TGCGCCAGCAGCCCCCGCGGGACTAGCGGGAGCAATGAGCAGTTCTTC

D gene: TRBD1
V gene: TRBV28
J gene: TRBJ1-6
clone size: NA
CDR3 protein: CASRSPGQGLLRDSPLHF
CDR3 DNA: TGTGCCAGCAGATCGCCGGGACAGGGACTTTTACGGGATTCACCCCTCCACTTT

D gene: NA
V gene: TRBV9
J gene: TRBJ1-3
clone size: NA
CDR3 protein: CASSVEGEGTGNTIYF
CDR3 DNA: TGTGCCAGCAGCGTAGAGGGAGAGGGCACTGGAAACACCATATATTTT

D gene: TRBD1
V gene: TRBV9
J gene: TRBJ2-7
clone size: NA
CDR3 protein: CASSLGGTGHEQYF
CDR3 DNA: TGTGCCAGCAGCTTAGGGGGGACAGGGCACGAGCAGTACTTC

D gene: TRBD2
V gene: TRBV6-4
J gene: TRBJ2-1
clone size: NA
CDR3 protein: CASSVVAGNPYNEQFF
CDR3 DNA: TGTGCCAGCAGTGTCGTAGCGGGTAACCCCTACAATGAGCAGTTCTTC

D gene: NA
V gene: TRBV13
J gene: TRBJ2-5
clone size: NA
CDR3 protein: CASSLTASPRETQYF
CDR3 DNA: TGTGCCAGCAGCCTAACGGCCTCACCCCGGGAGACCCAGTACTTC

D gene: NA
V gene: TRBV11-2
J gene: TRBJ1-1
clone size: NA
CDR3 protein: CASSFATVLNTEAFF
CDR3 DNA: TGTGCCAGCAGCTTCGCGACAGTACTGAACACTGAAGCTTTCTTT

D gene: NA
V gene: TRBV6-5
J gene: TRBJ1-1
clone size: NA
CDR3 protein: CASEFATEAFF
CDR3 DNA: TGTGCCAGCGAATTCGCGACTGAAGCTTTCTTT

D gene: NA
V gene: TRBV27
J gene: TRBJ2-7
clone size: NA
CDR3 protein: CASSLKGQGLLYEQYF
CDR3 DNA: TGTGCCAGCAGTTTAAAAGGCCAGGGACTGCTCTACGAGCAGTACTTC

D gene: NA
V gene: TRBV7-9
J gene: TRBJ1-5
clone size: NA
CDR3 protein: CASSSGSQPQHF
CDR3 DNA: TGTGCCAGCAGCTCTGGTAGTCAGCCCCAGCATTTT

D gene: TRBD1
V gene: TRBV10-3
J gene: TRBJ1-4
clone size: once
CDR3 protein: CAIRDRGDNEKLFF
CDR3 DNA: TGTGCCATCAGAGACAGGGGCGATAATGAAAAACTGTTTTTT

D gene: TRBD2
V gene: TRBV16
J gene: TRBJ2-7
clone size: NA
CDR3 protein: CASSQSPLAGDRPPYEQYF
CDR3 DNA: TGTGCCAGCAGCCAATCCCCGCTAGCGGGAGATCGACCCCCGTACGAGCAGTACTTC

D gene: NA
V gene: TRBV27
J gene: TRBJ2-2
clone size: NA
CDR3 protein: CASSLSGGGNGELFF
CDR3 DNA: TGTGCCAGCAGTTTAAGTGGAGGGGGCAACGGGGAGCTGTTTTTT